The 5 T cell receptor beta chains below were found in one sample sequenced in a study of T-cell reconstitution after alpha-beta-depleted transplantation in children. Construction of the TCRbeta library involved unique molecular identifiers. TCRdb reprocessed the PCR reads via MiXCR and lists one record per CDR3 protein. The sample lists about 300,000 distinct CDR3 sequences, 6% to 10% seen once, with 8.5% to 9.5% in the top ten. These receptors lack a known antigen. Points from the study as a whole: Counts and diversity of T cells one year after transplant came mostly from newly produced T cells.

Material: peripheral blood, obtained 360 days after TCRalphabeta/CD19-depleted stem cell transplant. All receptors come from a female patient aged 2-9 years who had a stem cell transplant for Fanconi anemia, so the T cells may come from the graft donor.

The rearrangement links TRBV15 to TRBJ2-7; 7 bases match TRBD1. Trimming removed 2 bases from V and 7 bases from J; junction bases left unmatched: 5. The length of the CDR3 is 13 residues. Germline CDR1 is LNHNV and CDR2 is YYDKDF (reference sequence). CDR3 in DNA: TGTGCCACCAGCAGAAGACAGGGTGAAGAGCAGTACGTC. Protein product: CATSRRQGEEQYV.

The CDR3 nucleotides read TGCGCCAGCAGTGTGACAGGCGACTCTGGAAACACCATATATTTT. Protein sequence: CASSVTGDSGNTIYF. The chain employs TRBV5-1 and TRBJ1-3; possibly TRBD1 for D (6 bases). V lost 5 bases and J lost 0, with 12 bases in between. The CDR3 loop spans 15 amino acids. Germline CDR1 and CDR2: SGHRS and YFSETQ. The full variable domain, with the rest looked up from reference TRBV5-1 and TRBJ1-3, is KAGVTQTPRYLIKTRGQQVTLSCSPISGHRSVSWYQQTPGQGLQFLFEYFSETQRNKGNFPGRFSGRQFSNSRSEMNVSTLELGDSALYLCASSVTGDSGNTIYFGEGSWLTVV.

In its sample, this clonotype was seen many times. This sequence joins TRBV4-2 and TRBJ2-1; 14 bases fit TRBD2. Per the germline V gene, CDR1 is LGHNA and CDR2 is YNFKEQ. The CDR3 is 16 amino acids. V dropped 4 bases and J dropped 10; count of bases not matched to a gene: 9. The CDR3 region is CASSLTTSGGAVEQFF. The CDR3 DNA follows: TGTGCCAGCAGCCTGACGACTAGCGGGGGGGCCGTAGAGCAGTTCTTC.

This clonotype was seen many times. V gene TRBV5-1 combines with J gene TRBJ2-3; 7 bases align to TRBD2. Germline V gene lookup returns CDR1 SGHRS and CDR2 YFSETQ. This CDR3 is built from 16 residues. Germline trimming cut 0 bases from V and 4 bases from J; bases unmatched to any gene: 8. The chain's CDR3 is CASSLDGDYASDTQYF. The CDR3 DNA follows: TGCGCCAGCAGCTTGGACGGGGACTACGCCTCAGATACGCAGTATTTT.

This clonotype was observed a few times. This chain connects TRBV4-3 to TRBJ2-5; TRBD1 aligns across 8 bases. Per the germline V gene, CDR1 is LGHNA and CDR2 is YSLEER. V trimming: 0 bases; J trimming: 5 bases; junction bases outside the gene matches: 8. The CDR3 runs 16 residues. The CDR3 coding sequence is TGCGCCAGCAGCCAAGAGGGCGACAGGGGCTGGGAGACCCAGTACTTC. Translating it yields CASSQEGDRGWETQYF.